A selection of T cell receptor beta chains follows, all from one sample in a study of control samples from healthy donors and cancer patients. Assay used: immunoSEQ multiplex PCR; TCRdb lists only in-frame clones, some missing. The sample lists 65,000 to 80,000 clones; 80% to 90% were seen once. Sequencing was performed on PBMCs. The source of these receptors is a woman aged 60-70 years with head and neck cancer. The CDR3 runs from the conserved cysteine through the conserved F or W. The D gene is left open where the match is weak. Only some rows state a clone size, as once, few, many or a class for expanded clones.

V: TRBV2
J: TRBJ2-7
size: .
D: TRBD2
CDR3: CASSELAGGAYEQYF
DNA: TGTGCCAGCAGTGAATTGGCGGGGGGAGCCTACGAGCAGTACTTC

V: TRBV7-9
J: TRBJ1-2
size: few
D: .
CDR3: CASSFLEQNYGYTF
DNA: TGTGCCAGCAGCTTCTTGGAGCAGAACTATGGCTACACCTTC

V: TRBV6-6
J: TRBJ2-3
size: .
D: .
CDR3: CASSYMRADTQYF
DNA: TGTGCCAGCAGTTACATGAGGGCAGATACGCAGTATTTT

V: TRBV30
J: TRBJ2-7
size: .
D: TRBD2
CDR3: CAWRGLGLAGYEQYF
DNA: TGTGCCTGGAGAGGATTGGGACTAGCGGGTTACGAGCAGTACTTC

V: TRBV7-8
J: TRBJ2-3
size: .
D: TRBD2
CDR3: CASSLGSGLAPHLLSTDTQYF
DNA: TGTGCCAGCAGCCTAGGGTCGGGACTAGCGCCACACCTCCTTAGCACAGATACGCAGTATTTT

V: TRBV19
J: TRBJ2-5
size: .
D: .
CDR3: CASSADGRGPSPGETQYF
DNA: TGTGCCAGTAGTGCGGACGGCAGGGGACCCTCCCCGGGGGAGACCCAGTACTTC

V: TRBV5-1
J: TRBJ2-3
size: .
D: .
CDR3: CASSAKPEGSTDTQYF
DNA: TGCGCCAGCAGCGCTAAACCGGAGGGTAGCACAGATACGCAGTATTTT

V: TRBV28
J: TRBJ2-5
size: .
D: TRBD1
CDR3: CASSSGQGAMETQYF
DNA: TGTGCCAGCAGTTCGGGACAGGGGGCGATGGAGACCCAGTACTTC

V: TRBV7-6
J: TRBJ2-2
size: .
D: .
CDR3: CASTNWGAGELFF
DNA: TGTGCCAGCACCAACTGGGGGGCCGGGGAGCTGTTTTTT

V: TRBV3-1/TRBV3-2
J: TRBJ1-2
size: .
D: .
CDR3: CASSQASAGWGYTF
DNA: TGTGCCAGCAGCCAAGCCTCGGCAGGGTGGGGCTACACCTTC

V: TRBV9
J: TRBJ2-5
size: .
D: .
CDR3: CASSVASGPQYF
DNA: TGTGCCAGCAGCGTAGCGAGTGGACCCCAGTACTTC

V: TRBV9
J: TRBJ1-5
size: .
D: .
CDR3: CASSVVPNQPQHF
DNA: TGTGCCAGCAGCGTCGTCCCCAATCAGCCCCAGCATTTT

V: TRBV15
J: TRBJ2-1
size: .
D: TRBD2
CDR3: CAASRRTSGRAYQHNEQFF
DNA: TGTGCCGCCAGCAGAAGGACTAGCGGGAGGGCCTACCAACACAATGAGCAGTTCTTC

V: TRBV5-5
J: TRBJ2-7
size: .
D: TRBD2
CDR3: CASSLLAGAGEQYF
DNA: TGTGCCAGCAGCCTACTAGCGGGAGCGGGGGAGCAGTACTTC

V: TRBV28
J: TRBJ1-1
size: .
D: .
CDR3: CASSSPFSEAFF
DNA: TGTGCCAGCAGTTCCCCGTTCAGTGAAGCTTTCTTT

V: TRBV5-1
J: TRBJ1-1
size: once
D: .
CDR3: CASRRGTEMNTEAFF
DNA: TGCGCCAGCAGAAGGGGGACGGAAATGAACACTGAAGCTTTCTTT

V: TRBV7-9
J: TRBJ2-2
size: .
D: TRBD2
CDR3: CASSLRVAGTGELFF
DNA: TGTGCCAGCAGCTTACGGGTAGCGGGGACCGGGGAGCTGTTTTTT

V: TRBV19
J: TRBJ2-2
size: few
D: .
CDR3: CATPRGQGGELFF
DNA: TGTGCCACCCCGCGGGGGCAGGGAGGGGAGCTGTTTTTT

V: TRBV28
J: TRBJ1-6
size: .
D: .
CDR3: CASGGWIDNSPLHF
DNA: TGTGCCAGCGGAGGCTGGATAGATAATTCACCCCTCCACTTT

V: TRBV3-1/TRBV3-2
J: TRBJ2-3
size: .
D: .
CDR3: CASSQDLGGKGQYF
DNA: TGTGCCAGCAGCCAAGATCTGGGGGGAAAGGGGCAGTATTTT

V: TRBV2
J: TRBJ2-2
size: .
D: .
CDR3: CATRGENTGELFF
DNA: TGTGCCACCAGGGGGGAAAACACCGGGGAGCTGTTTTTT

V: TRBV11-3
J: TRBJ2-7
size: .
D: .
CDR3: CASSLEKGPGPYEQYF
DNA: TGTGCCAGCAGCTTAGAAAAAGGGCCAGGCCCCTACGAGCAGTACTTC

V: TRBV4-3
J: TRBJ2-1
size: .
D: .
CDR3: CASSQDLAGSSYNEQFF
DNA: TGCGCCAGCAGCCAAGATCTTGCTGGAAGCTCCTACAATGAGCAGTTCTTC

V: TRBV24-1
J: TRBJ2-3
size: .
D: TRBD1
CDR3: CATSDPRTRQGLTDTQYF
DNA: TGTGCCACCAGTGATCCGCGTACTCGACAGGGCCTCACAGATACGCAGTATTTT

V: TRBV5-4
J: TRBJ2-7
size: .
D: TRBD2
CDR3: CASSPGGPSGRGTYEQYF
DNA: TGTGCCAGCAGCCCGGGGGGGCCTAGCGGGAGGGGGACCTACGAGCAGTACTTC

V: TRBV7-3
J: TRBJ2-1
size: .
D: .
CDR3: CASSLKRDSYNEQFF
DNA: TGTGCCAGCAGCTTAAAACGGGATTCCTACAATGAGCAGTTCTTC

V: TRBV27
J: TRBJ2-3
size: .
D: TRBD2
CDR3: CASSLKAGGRVNTQYF
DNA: TGTGCCAGCAGTTTAAAAGCGGGAGGGCGGGTAAATACGCAGTATTTT

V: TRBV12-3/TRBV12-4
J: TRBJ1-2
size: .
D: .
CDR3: CASSPRLSGYTF
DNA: TGTGCCAGCAGCCCCCGGCTTAGCGGCTACACCTTC

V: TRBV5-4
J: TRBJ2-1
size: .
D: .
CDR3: CASSLSQSSYNEQFF
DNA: TGTGCCAGCAGCTTGTCGCAGAGCTCCTACAATGAGCAGTTCTTC

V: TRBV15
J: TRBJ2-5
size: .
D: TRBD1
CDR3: CATSIDNRGQETQYF
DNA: TGTGCCACCAGCATAGATAACAGGGGGCAGGAGACCCAGTACTTC

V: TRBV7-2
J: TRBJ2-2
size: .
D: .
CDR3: CASLPATGELFF
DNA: TGTGCCAGTCTCCCCGCCACCGGGGAGCTGTTTTTT

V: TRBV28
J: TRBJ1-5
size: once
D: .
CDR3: CASSLSKGLVSQHF
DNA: TGTGCCAGCAGTTTAAGTAAGGGATTGGTGTCCCAGCATTTT

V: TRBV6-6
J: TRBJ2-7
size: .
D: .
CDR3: CASSYFRGTYEQYF
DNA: TGTGCCAGCAGTTACTTCAGGGGTACCTACGAGCAGTACTTC

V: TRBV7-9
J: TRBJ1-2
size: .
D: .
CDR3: CAWAGDGYTF
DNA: TGTGCCTGGGCAGGGGATGGCTACACCTTC

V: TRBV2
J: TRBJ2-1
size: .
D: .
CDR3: CASKDSNRNEQFF
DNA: TGTGCCAGCAAAGACAGTAATAGGAATGAGCAGTTCTTC

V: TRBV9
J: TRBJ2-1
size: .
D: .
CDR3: CASSVDSATSYNEQFF
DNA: TGTGCCAGCAGCGTAGATAGCGCGACTTCCTACAATGAGCAGTTCTTC

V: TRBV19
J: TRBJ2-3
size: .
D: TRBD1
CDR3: CASTKRQGATDTQYF
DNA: TGTGCCAGCACTAAGCGTCAGGGGGCAACAGATACGCAGTATTTT

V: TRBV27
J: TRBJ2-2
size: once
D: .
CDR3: CASSRLHGELFF
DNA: TGTGCCAGCAGTCGACTTCACGGGGAGCTGTTTTTT

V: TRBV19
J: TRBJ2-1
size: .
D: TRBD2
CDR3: CASSGLAGTVEQFF
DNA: TGTGCCAGTAGTGGACTAGCGGGAACGGTTGAGCAGTTCTTC

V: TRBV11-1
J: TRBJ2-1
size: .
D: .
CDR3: CASTLDGTTYNEQFF
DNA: TGTGCCAGCACCCTGGACGGGACCACCTACAATGAGCAGTTCTTC

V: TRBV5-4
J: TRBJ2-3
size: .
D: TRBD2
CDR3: CASRMTSGRGTDTQYF
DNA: TGTGCCAGCAGAATGACTAGCGGGAGGGGAACAGATACGCAGTATTTT

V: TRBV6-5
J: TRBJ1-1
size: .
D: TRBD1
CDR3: CASRDTGGANTEAFF
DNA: TGTGCCAGCAGAGATACAGGGGGAGCGAACACTGAAGCTTTCTTT